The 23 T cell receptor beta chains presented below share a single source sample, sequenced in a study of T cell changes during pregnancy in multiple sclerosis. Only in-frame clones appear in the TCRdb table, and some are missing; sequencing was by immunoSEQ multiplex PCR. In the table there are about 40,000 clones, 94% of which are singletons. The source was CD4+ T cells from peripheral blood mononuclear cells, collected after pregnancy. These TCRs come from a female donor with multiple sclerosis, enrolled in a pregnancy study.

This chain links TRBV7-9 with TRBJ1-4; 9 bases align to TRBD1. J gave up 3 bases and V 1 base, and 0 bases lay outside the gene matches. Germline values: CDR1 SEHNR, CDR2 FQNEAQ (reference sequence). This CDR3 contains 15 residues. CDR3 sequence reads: CASSLGDRANEKLFF. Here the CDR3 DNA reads TGTGCCAGCAGCTTAGGGGACAGGGCTAATGAAAAACTGTTTTTT.

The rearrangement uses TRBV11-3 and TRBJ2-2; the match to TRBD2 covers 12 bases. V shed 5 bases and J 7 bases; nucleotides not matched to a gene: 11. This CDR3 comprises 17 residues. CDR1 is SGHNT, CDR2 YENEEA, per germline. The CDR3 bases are TGTGCCAGCAGCCGATCGACTAGCGGGGGAGGGCACGGGGAGCTGTTTTTT. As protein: CASSRSTSGGGHGELFF.

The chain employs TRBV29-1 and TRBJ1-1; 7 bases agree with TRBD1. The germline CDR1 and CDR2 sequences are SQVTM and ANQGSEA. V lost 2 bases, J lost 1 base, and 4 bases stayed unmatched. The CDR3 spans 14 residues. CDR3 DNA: TGCAGCGTTGAAAGGGGGCAGGGGAACACTGAAGCTTTCTTT. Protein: CSVERGQGNTEAFF. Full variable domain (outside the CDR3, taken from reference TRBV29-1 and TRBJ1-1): SAVISQKPSRDICQRGTSLTIQCQVDSQVTMMFWYRQQPGQSLTLIATANQGSEATYESGFVIDKFPISRPNLTFSTLTVSNMSPEDSSIYLCSVERGQGNTEAFFGQGTRLTVV.

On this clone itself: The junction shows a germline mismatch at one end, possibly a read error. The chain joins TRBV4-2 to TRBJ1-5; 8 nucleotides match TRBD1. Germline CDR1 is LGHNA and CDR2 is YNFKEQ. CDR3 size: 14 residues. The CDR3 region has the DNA TGTGCCAGCAGCCAAGAAAGGGACAGGCGGCCCCCGCATTTT. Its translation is CASSQERDRRPPHF.

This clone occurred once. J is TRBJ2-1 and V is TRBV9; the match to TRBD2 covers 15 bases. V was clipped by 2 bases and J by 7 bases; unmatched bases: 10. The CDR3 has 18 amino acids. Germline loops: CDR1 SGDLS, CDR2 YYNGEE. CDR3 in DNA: TGTGCCAGCAGCGTGACGGGACTAGCGGGGGGTTTTGGGAATGAGCAGTTCTTC. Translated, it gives CASSVTGLAGGFGNEQFF.

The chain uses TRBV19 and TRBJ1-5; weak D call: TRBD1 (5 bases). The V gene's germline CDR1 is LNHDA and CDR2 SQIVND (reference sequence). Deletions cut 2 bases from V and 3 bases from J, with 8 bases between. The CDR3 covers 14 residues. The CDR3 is CASSIIGVNQPQHF. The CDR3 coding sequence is TGTGCCAGTAGTATAATAGGGGTCAATCAGCCCCAGCATTTT.

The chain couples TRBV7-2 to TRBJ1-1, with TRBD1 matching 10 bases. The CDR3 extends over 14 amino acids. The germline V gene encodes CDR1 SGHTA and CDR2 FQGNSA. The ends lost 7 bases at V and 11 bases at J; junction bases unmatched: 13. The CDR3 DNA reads TGTGCCAGCACCCTACCGGACAGGGGGAATATGGCTTTCTTT. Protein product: CASTLPDRGNMAFF.

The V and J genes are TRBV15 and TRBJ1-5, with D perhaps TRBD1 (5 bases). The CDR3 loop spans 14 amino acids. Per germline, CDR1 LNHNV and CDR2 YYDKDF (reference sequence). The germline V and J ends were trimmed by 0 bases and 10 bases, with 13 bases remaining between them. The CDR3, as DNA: TGTGCCACCAGCAGAGATTTTCGGCAGGGTCCCCAGCATTTT. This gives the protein CATSRDFRQGPQHF.

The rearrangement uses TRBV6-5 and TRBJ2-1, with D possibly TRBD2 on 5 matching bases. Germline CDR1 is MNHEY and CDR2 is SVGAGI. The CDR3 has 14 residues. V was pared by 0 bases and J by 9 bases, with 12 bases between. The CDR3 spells CASSYSLANGEQFF. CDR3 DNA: TGTGCCAGCAGTTACTCGCTAGCCAATGGTGAGCAGTTCTTC.

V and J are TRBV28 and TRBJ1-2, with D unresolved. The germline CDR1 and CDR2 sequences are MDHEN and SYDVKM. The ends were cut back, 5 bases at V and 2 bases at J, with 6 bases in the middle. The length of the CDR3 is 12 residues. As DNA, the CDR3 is TGTGCCAGCAGTCAGAACAACTATGGCTACACCTTC. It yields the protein CASSQNNYGYTF.

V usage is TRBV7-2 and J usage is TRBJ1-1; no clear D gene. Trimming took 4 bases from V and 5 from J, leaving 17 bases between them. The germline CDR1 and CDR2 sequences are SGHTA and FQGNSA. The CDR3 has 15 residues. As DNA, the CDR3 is TGTGCCAGCAGCTGGGTGACGGGGTCCCAGACTGAAGCTTTCTTT. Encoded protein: CASSWVTGSQTEAFF.

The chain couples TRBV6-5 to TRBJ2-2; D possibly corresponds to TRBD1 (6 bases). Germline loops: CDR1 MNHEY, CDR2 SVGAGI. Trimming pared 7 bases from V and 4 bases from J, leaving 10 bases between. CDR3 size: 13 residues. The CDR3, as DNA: TGTGCCAGCACGAAGGGGGTCACCGGGGAGCTGTTTTTT. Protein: CASTKGVTGELFF.

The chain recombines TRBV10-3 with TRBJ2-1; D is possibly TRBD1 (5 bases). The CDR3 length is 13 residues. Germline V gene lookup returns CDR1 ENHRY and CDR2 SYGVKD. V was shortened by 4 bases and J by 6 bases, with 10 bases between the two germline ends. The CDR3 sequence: CAISAGIGNEQFF. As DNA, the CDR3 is TGTGCCATCAGTGCAGGGATCGGCAATGAGCAGTTCTTC.

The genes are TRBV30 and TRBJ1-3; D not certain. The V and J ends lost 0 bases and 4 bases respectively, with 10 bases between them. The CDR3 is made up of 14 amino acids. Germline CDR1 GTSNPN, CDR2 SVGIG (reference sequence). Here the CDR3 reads CAWSVRGVGNTIYF. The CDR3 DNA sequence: TGTGCCTGGAGTGTACGTGGAGTAGGAAACACCATATATTTT.

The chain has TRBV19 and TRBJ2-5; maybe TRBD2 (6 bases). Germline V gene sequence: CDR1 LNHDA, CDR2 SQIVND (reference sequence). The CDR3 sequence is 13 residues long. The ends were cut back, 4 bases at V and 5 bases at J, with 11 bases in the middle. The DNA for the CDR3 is TGTGCCAGTAGTACCGCCGCGGGGGAGACCCAGTACTTC. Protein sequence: CASSTAAGETQYF.

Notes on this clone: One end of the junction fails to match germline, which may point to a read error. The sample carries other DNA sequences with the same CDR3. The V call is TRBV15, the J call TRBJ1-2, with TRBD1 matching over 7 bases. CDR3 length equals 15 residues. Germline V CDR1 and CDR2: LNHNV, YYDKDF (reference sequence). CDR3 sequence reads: CATSREGTETYGYTF. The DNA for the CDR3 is TGTGCCACCAGCAGAGAAGGGACAGAGACCTATGGTTACACCTTC.

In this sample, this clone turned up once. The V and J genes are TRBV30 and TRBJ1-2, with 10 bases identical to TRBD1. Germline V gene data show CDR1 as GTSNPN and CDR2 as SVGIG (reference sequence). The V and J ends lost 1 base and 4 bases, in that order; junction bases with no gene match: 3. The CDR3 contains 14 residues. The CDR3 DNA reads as TGTGCCTGGAGTGACGGGACAGGGGCCTATGGCTACACCTTC. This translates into CAWSDGTGAYGYTF.

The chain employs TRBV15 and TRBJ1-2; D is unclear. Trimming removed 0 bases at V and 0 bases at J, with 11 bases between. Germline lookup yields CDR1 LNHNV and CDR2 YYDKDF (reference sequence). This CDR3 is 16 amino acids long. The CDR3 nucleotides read TGTGCCACCAGCAGAGATTTAGTACAGACTAACTATGGCTACACCTTC. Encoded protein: CATSRDLVQTNYGYTF.

CDR3 protein: CASSEPPGLATDTQYF. CDR3 nucleotides: TGCGCCAGCAGTGAACCACCGGGACTAGCAACAGATACGCAGTATTTT. The V and J genes are TRBV10-1 and TRBJ2-3, with 9 bases lining up with TRBD2. There are 16 residues in the CDR3. Germline V gives CDR1 WNHNN, CDR2 SYGVQD (reference sequence). After removal of 3 bases from V and 3 bases from J, the junction contained 7 bases not matched to a gene.

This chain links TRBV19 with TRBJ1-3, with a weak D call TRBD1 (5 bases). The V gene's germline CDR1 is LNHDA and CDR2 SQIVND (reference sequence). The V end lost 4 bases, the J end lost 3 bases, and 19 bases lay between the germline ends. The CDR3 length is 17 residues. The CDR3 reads CASSSVGALQYGNTIYF. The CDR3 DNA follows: TGTGCCAGTAGTAGCGTAGGGGCGCTACAATATGGAAACACCATATATTTT.

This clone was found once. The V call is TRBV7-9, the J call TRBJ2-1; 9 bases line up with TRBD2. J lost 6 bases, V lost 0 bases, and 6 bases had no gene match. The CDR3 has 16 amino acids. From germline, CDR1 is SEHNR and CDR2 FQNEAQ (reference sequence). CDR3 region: CASSLAGGGALNEQFF. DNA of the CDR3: TGTGCCAGCAGCTTAGCGGGCGGGGGGGCCCTCAATGAGCAGTTCTTC.

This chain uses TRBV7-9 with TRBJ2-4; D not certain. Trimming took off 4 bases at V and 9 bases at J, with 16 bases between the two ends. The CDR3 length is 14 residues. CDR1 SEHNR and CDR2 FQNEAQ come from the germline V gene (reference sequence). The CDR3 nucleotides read TGTGCCAGCAGCTCTACCTATGACTTAGTCATTCAGTACTTC. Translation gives CASSSTYDLVIQYF.

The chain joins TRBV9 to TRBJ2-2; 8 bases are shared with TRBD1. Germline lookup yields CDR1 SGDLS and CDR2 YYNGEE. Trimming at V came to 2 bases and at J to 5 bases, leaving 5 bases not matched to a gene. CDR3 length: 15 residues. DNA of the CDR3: TGTGCCAGCAGCGTTAGGACAGGGCTTACCGGGGAGCTGTTTTTT. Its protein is CASSVRTGLTGELFF.